This T cell receptor beta chain was recorded in a study of T cells in narcolepsy. The CDR3 loop spans 16 amino acids. The ends lost 4 bases at V and 4 bases at J; junction bases unmatched: 11. CDR1 and CDR2 from the germline V gene are ENHRY and SYGVKD. Assay: immunoSEQ multiplex PCR; the TCRdb copy retains only in-frame clones and omits some. In the table there are about 30,000 clones, about 83% of which are singletons. A word on this clone: The target antigen is unknown.

Study results and limitations: HCRT-specific and TRIB2-specific autoreactive clonotypes appeared among same-patient CSF and blood CD4+ clonotypes. Healthy controls reportedly lacked the autoreactive clonotypes serially found in patients' blood.

The TCR was taken from a human donor with narcolepsy. Sequenced input: CD45RA- memory CD4+ T cells from PBMCs. The chain couples TRBV10-3 to TRBJ2-3; 7 bases are a match to TRBD1. The CDR3 coding sequence is TGTGCCATCAGTGTGGGGTCGGGACAGACTTCAGATACGCAGTATTTT. Its protein product is CAISVGSGQTSDTQYF.